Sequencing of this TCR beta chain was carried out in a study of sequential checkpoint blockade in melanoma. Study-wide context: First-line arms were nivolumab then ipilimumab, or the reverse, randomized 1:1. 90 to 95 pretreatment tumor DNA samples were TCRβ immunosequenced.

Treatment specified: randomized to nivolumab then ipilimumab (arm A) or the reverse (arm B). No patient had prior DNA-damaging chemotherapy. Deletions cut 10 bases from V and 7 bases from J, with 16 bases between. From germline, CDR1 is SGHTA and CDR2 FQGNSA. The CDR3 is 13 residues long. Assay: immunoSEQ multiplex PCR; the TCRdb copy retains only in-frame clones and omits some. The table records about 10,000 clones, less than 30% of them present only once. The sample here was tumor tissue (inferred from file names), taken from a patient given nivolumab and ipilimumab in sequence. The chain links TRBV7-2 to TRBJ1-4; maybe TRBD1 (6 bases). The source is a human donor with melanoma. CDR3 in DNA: TGTGCCACCACGGGATTCAGGGGTGAAAAACTGTTTTTT. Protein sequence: CATTGFRGEKLFF.